Detailed here is one TCR beta chain. Its cognate antigen is unknown. CDR3 length: 17 residues. The V end lost 5 bases, the J end lost 0 bases, and 20 bases lay between the germline ends. Germline V gives CDR1 GTSNPN, CDR2 SVGIG (reference sequence). The data were taken from a study of shared clonotypes between healthy human individuals. Study as a whole: Sampling drew on donors who were two women and a few men aged 18 to 49. Plates per donor: three CD4 naive, three CD4 memory, two CD8 naive, one CD8 memory.

Only in-frame clones appear in the TCRdb table, and some are missing; sequencing was by immunoSEQ multiplex PCR. The data show about 2.4 million clones, 93% seen once. Overall study findings and caveats: Genetic and exposure-history diversity was limited by the small donor number.

V and J are TRBV30 and TRBJ2-1, with D uncertain. This sequence was found in a man aged 18 to 30 in good health. Some clones in this sample may be carry-over from other donors' samples. The sequenced sample was naive CD4+ T cells from PBMCs. Subset noted: CD45RA+ positively selected. In nucleotides, the CDR3 is TGTGCCTGGCAGAAAAGGACGGGCCCGGGCTCCTACAATGAGCAGTTCTTC. Translated: CAWQKRTGPGSYNEQFF.